These 5 T cell receptor beta chains originate from one sample sequenced in a study of blood T cell repertoires in COVID-19. Some clones are missing from TCRdb's copy, which holds only in-frame ones; the method was immunoSEQ multiplex PCR. The sample gives approximately 100,000 clones, 80% to 90% of which show up once; more than 3.5% is in the top ten. The sample taken for sequencing was peripheral blood. Receptors were obtained from a human donor with COVID-19, enrolled during active disease. The donor label of this sample is uncertain.

The chain uses TRBV3-1 (or the pseudogene TRBV3-2) and TRBJ2-2, with 8 nucleotides matching TRBD2. The CDR3 covers 16 residues. V lost 4 bases to trimming and J lost 0 bases; unmatched junction nucleotides: 4. CDR1 and CDR2 (germline): LGHDT, YNNKEL (reference sequence). CDR3 in amino acids: CASSPPGLANTGELFF. The CDR3 coding sequence is TGTGCCAGCAGCCCCCCGGGACTAGCGAACACCGGGGAGCTGTTTTTT.

This clone turned up a few times. The chain combines TRBV9 with TRBJ2-2, with D tentatively TRBD1 (6 bases). The CDR3 runs to 20 residues. Trimming pared 2 bases from V and 2 bases from J, leaving 25 bases between. Germline V CDR1 and CDR2: SGDLS, YYNGEE. CDR3 nucleotide sequence: TGTGCCAGCAGCGTCCGCCGCGGCAGGGGCCCAGACCTTAACACCGGGGAGCTGTTTTTT. Translated: CASSVRRGRGPDLNTGELFF.

The chain carries TRBV5-1 and TRBJ2-1; 9 positions match TRBD1. Germline assignment: CDR1 SGHRS and CDR2 YFSETQ. The V segment lost 4 bases and the J segment 0 bases; nucleotides outside the gene matches: 2. CDR3 length: 15 residues. As DNA, the CDR3 is TGCGCCAGCAGCCCGGGACAGGGCTCCTACAATGAGCAGTTCTTC. Residues: CASSPGQGSYNEQFF.

Here the CDR3 DNA reads TGTGCCAGCAGTTTGTATCTCGGAGAGACCCAGTACTTC. The encoded protein is CASSLYLGETQYF. V gene TRBV12-3 or TRBV12-4 combines with J gene TRBJ2-5; unclear D gene. Trimming cost V 3 bases and J 4 bases, with 9 bases left between them. This CDR3 has 13 amino acids.

V usage is TRBV29-1 and J usage is TRBJ1-2; D is unclear. The CDR3 loop spans 13 amino acids. V shed 7 bases and J shed 4 bases, with 16 bases lying between them. CDR1 and CDR2 from the germline V gene are SQVTM and ANQGSEA. The CDR3 region is CSASAGEAYGYTF. CDR3 DNA: TGCAGCGCCTCAGCCGGGGAGGCCTATGGCTACACCTTC.